This T cell receptor beta chain was observed in a study of Ad26.COV2.S vaccination and SARS-CoV-2 variants. Sequencing was performed with immunoSEQ multiplex PCR; in TCRdb, only in-frame clones are kept and a portion is missing. The sample shows around 450,000 clones, 85% to 90% of them seen only once. Study conclusions and caveats: Substantial post-vaccination breadth of spike-specific CD8+ and CD4+ T cell responses was reported. Possibly, TCR breadth and depth analyses underestimated total T cell responses.

Treatment defined: some 19 received Ad26.COV2.S at low or high dose, single or two shots; 5 received placebo; per-sample allocation not given. The study sampled participants on day 63 after the first vaccine or placebo injection. Comment on this clone: The antigen remains unidentified.

Between the trimmed V and J ends, which lost 7 bases and 8 bases, there was a span of 17 bases. The germline CDR1 and CDR2 sequences are SGHAT and FQNNGV. The CDR3 consists of 13 residues. This rearrangement joins TRBV11-2 to TRBJ1-1; possible D gene TRBD1, 6 bases. This TCR was sampled from a person between 18 and 59 years old who received the Ad26.COV2.S COVID-19 vaccine or a placebo. This material consisted of peripheral blood, taken in a trial of Ad26.COV2.S vaccine versus placebo. For the CDR3, the DNA is TGTGCCAGCACGGGGGGCCGCGTATGGGAAGCTTTCTTT. This translates into CASTGGRVWEAFF.